This record looks at one TCR beta chain sequence and its context. The data originate from a study of cytomegalovirus exposure and HLA in healthy donors. Vbeta (60) and Jbeta (13) primers were used in the PCR. This table comes from immunoSEQ multiplex PCR, and its TCRdb copy is limited to in-frame clones, with some not included. In the table there are around 100,000 clones, 76% of which are singletons. The germline V gene encodes CDR1 MNHEY and CDR2 SMNVEV (reference sequence). CDR3 length equals 16 residues. V lost 1 base to trimming and J lost 5 bases; unmatched junction nucleotides: 7. The chain joins TRBV27 to TRBJ2-2, with TRBD2 matching 7 bases. This TCR was sampled from a woman aged 55-75 years in good health and CMV-seropositive. The specimen sequenced was PBMCs. CDR3 sequence (DNA): TGTGCCAGCAGTTTATGGGGCGGGAGTGATACCGGGGAGCTGTTTTTT. It yields the protein CASSLWGGSDTGELFF.